This T cell receptor beta chain appears in the sequencing data of a study of cytomegalovirus exposure and HLA in healthy donors. Study-wide results and limits: Most TCR sequences showed up rarely, but some public TCRs showed up in many donors.

The CDR3 has 12 amino acids. Germline CDR1 LNHDA, CDR2 SQIVND (reference sequence). V was clipped by 5 bases and J by 4 bases, with 6 bases between them. About this clone itself: Antigen unknown.

The primer mix had 60 Vbeta and 13 Jbeta primers. Profiled with immunoSEQ multiplex PCR; TCRdb holds only in-frame clones, not every one. The sample has some 84,000 clones; roughly 61% are singletons. The J gene is TRBJ1-5, the V gene TRBV19; no reliable D call. Input material: PBMCs. The receptor comes from a woman aged 40 to 49 in good health and CMV-seropositive. CDR3 sequence: CASSAGNQPQHF. The CDR3 DNA follows: TGTGCCAGTAGTGCGGGTAATCAGCCCCAGCATTTT. Combining the CDR3 with reference TRBV19 and TRBJ1-5 gives the whole variable domain DGGITQSPKYLFRKEGQNVTLSCEQNLNHDAMYWYRQDPGQGLRLIYYSQIVNDFQKGDIAEGYSVSREKKESFPLTVTSAQKNPTAFYLCASSAGNQPQHFGDGTRLSIL.